The table lists the clone carrying this T cell receptor (beta chain) with a few counts. What it binds is not known. This CDR3 contains 15 residues. From germline, CDR1 is MNHEY and CDR2 SMNVEV (reference sequence). Trimming removed 5 bases from V and 8 bases from J; junction bases left unmatched: 8. The authors made TCR beta libraries by quantitative 5'-RACE with molecular barcodes. One entry per CDR3 protein, called by TCRdb with MiXCR from the 5' RACE reads. The table lists about 66,000 distinct CDR3 sequences, 6.2% of them singletons. The entry originates in a study of CD8 T cells in ankylosing spondylitis. General study points: Reportedly, disease-linked clones are significantly enriched in ankylosing spondylitis patients' matched synovial fluid. Seemingly distinctive of ankylosing spondylitis blood was a TCR beta motif formed by eight highly homologous variants.

This clonotype originated in a male donor with ankylosing spondylitis. The sequenced sample consisted of synovial fluid, either unsorted or a sorted T cell fraction (not recorded which). The chain links TRBV27 to TRBJ1-4; 10 bases align to TRBD1. CDR3 sequence: CASSKRTGGTEKLFF. CDR3 bases: TGTGCCAGCAGTAAACGGACAGGGGGAACGGAAAAACTGTTTTTT.